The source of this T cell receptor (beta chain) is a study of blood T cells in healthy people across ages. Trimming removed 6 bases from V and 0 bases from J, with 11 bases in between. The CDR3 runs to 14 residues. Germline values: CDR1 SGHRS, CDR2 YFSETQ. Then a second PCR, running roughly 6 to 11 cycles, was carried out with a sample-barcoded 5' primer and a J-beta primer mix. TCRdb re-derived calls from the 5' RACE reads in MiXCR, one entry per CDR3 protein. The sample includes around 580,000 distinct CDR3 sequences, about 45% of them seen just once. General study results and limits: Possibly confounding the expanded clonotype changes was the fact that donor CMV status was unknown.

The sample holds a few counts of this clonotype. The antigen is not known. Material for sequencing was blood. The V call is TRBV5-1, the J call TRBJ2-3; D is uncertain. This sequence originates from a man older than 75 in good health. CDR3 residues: CASNFRDSTDTQYF. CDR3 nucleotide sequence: TGCGCCAGCAACTTCCGAGACAGCACAGATACGCAGTATTTT. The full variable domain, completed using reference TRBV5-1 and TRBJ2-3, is KAGVTQTPRYLIKTRGQQVTLSCSPISGHRSVSWYQQTPGQGLQFLFEYFSETQRNKGNFPGRFSGRQFSNSRSEMNVSTLELGDSALYLCASNFRDSTDTQYFGPGTRLTVL.